The next 15 T cell receptor beta chains were all read from a single sample in a study of T-cell reconstitution after alpha-beta-depleted transplantation in children. TCRbeta library preparation incorporated unique molecular identifiers. MiXCR, run by TCRdb on the PCR reads, gives a single entry per CDR3 protein. The data hold hundreds of thousands of distinct CDR3 sequences, with approximately 16% observed a single time. The specimen comprised PBMCs from the stem cell graft donor, sampled from the stem cell graft. Receptors originate from a human donor who donated a stem cell graft to a child with acute myeloid leukemia.

V gene TRBV12-3 or TRBV12-4 combines with J gene TRBJ1-4; tentatively, D is TRBD1 (6 bases). The CDR3 consists of 16 residues. V dropped 5 bases and J dropped 0 bases, with 13 bases sitting between them. As DNA, the CDR3 is TGTGCCAGCAGTCAAATCCCAGGGGCAACTAATGAAAAACTGTTTTTT. Its translation: CASSQIPGATNEKLFF.

In its sample, this clonotype was seen many times. The chain joins TRBV12-3 or TRBV12-4 to TRBJ2-7, with TRBD2 identical over 7 bases. Germline trimming cut 0 bases from V and 0 bases from J; bases unmatched to any gene: 5. This CDR3 has 16 amino acids. The chain's CDR3 is CASSLALARSSYEQYF. DNA of the CDR3: TGTGCCAGCAGTTTAGCACTAGCGAGGAGCTCCTACGAGCAGTACTTC.

V and J are TRBV5-1 and TRBJ1-1, with TRBD1 matching over 9 bases. The CDR3 sequence is 18 residues long. Looked up from germline, CDR1 is SGHRS and CDR2 is YFSETQ. The V gene end was trimmed by 4 bases and the J gene end by 0 bases; junction bases not matched to a gene: 13. The CDR3 region has the DNA TGCGCCAGCAGCATCCCCCCGGGACAGGGAGCGGTGAACACTGAAGCTTTCTTT. Its protein is CASSIPPGQGAVNTEAFF. Complete variable domain (other parts from reference TRBV5-1 and TRBJ1-1): KAGVTQTPRYLIKTRGQQVTLSCSPISGHRSVSWYQQTPGQGLQFLFEYFSETQRNKGNFPGRFSGRQFSNSRSEMNVSTLELGDSALYLCASSIPPGQGAVNTEAFFGQGTRLTVV.

For this clonotype: A much larger clone lies one base from this, so it may be a read error. This sequence joins TRBV5-1 and TRBJ2-1; D gene unclear. The DNA matches TRBJ2-7 better at its end, which makes the J call doubtful. The CDR3 length is 15 residues. Per germline, CDR1 SGHRS and CDR2 YFSETQ. As DNA, the CDR3 is TGCGCCAGCAGCTCTGTCTGGGCGAAGTACAATGAGCAGTACTTC. This sequence encodes CASSSVWAKYNEQYF.

The gene calls are TRBV11-2 and TRBJ2-7; unclear D gene. The CDR3 is 13 residues long. Trimming pared 5 bases from V and 5 bases from J, leaving 13 bases between. From germline, CDR1 is SGHAT and CDR2 FQNNGV. The CDR3 spells CASSQVTEDEQYF. The CDR3 DNA is TGTGCCAGCAGCCAGGTAACCGAGGACGAGCAGTACTTC.

This clonotype appeared many times. The CDR3 sequence: CSARDYLGKGVGYTF. The DNA for the CDR3 is TGCAGTGCTAGAGATTATCTCGGGAAAGGAGTCGGCTACACCTTC. The genes are TRBV20-1 and TRBJ1-2; D not certain. V dropped 0 bases and J dropped 8 bases, with 19 bases sitting between them. Per the germline V gene, CDR1 is DFQATT and CDR2 is SNEGSKA (reference sequence). The CDR3 consists of 15 residues.

J is TRBJ1-5 and V is TRBV5-5; possibly TRBD1 for D (5 bases). Trimming cost V 0 bases and J 4 bases, with 11 bases left between them. CDR3 length equals 15 residues. CDR1 is SGHKS, CDR2 YYEKEE, per germline (reference sequence). CDR3 coding DNA: TGTGCCAGCAGCTTGGTCCCACGACAGAATCAGCCCCAGCATTTT. Amino acid sequence: CASSLVPRQNQPQHF.

This clonotype was seen many times. V usage is TRBV20-1 and J usage is TRBJ2-7, with 9 nucleotides matching TRBD2. V lost 5 bases and J lost 4; bases outside the gene matches: 12. The V gene's germline CDR1 is DFQATT and CDR2 SNEGSKA (reference sequence). The CDR3 length is 15 residues. In nucleotides, the CDR3 is TGCAGTGCTCCCTATGGGGCGGGGGGGCTTTACGAGCAGTACTTC. Protein sequence: CSAPYGAGGLYEQYF.

This clonotype was seen many times. This sequence joins TRBV6-1 and TRBJ2-5; 8 bases are shared with TRBD1. V was clipped by 7 bases and J by 3 bases; unmatched bases: 16. Germline CDR1 reads MNHNS; CDR2 reads SASEGT. The CDR3 runs 17 residues. The DNA of the CDR3 is TGTGCCAGCACCGTACCCTTGGGACAGGCCTTTGAAGAGACCCAGTACTTC. Its protein is CASTVPLGQAFEETQYF.

This clonotype was found many times. V is TRBV5-1 and J is TRBJ1-1; 9 nucleotides line up with TRBD1. Unmatched junction bases numbered 4, after V lost 4 bases and J lost 3 bases. The CDR3 totals 14 residues. In germline, CDR1 is SGHRS, CDR2 YFSETQ. The CDR3 DNA sequence: TGCGCCAGCAGCAGGACAGGGGTAGACACTGAAGCTTTCTTT. It translates to CASSRTGVDTEAFF.

This clonotype appeared a single time. The V gene is TRBV6-5, the J gene TRBJ1-5; possibly TRBD1 for D (5 bases). V lost 5 bases to trimming and J lost 2 bases, with 16 bases between them. From germline, CDR1 is MNHEY and CDR2 SVGAGI. The CDR3 length is 16 residues. The CDR3 spells CASSPTAGGGNQPQHF. In DNA, the CDR3 is TGTGCCAGCAGTCCTACGGCCGGGGGAGGCAATCAGCCCCAGCATTTT.

This clonotype was picked up a small number of times. This chain uses TRBV12-3 or TRBV12-4 with TRBJ1-5; 7 nucleotides agree with TRBD1. Unmatched junction bases numbered 9, after V lost 4 bases and J lost 6 bases. The length of the CDR3 is 15 residues. This chain's CDR3 is CASSSIQGLGQPQHF. As DNA, the CDR3 is TGTGCCAGCAGTTCTATACAGGGGTTGGGTCAGCCCCAGCATTTT.

This clonotype is a singleton in its sample. The V call is TRBV2, the J call TRBJ2-2, with D possibly TRBD2 on 6 matching bases. The CDR3 consists of 14 residues. CDR1 is SNHLY and CDR2 is FYNNEI in the germline V gene. The V gene lost 5 bases and the J gene lost 3 bases, with 10 bases spanning the gap. The CDR3 region is CASSQRADTGELFF. DNA for the CDR3: TGTGCCAGCAGTCAGCGGGCCGACACCGGGGAGCTGTTTTTT.

This clonotype appeared many times. The chain recombines TRBV20-1 with TRBJ1-2; D not resolved. Trimming shortened V by 1 base and J by 7 bases, and 7 bases separated the two germline ends. Germline loops: CDR1 DFQATT, CDR2 SNEGSKA (reference sequence). The CDR3 contains 11 residues. CDR3 DNA sequence: TGCAGTGCTAGAGCAGGCATTGGCTACACCTTC. It encodes CSARAGIGYTF.

This chain joins TRBV20-1 and TRBJ2-2; D call uncertain. Trimming shortened V by 3 bases and J by 2 bases, and 7 bases separated the two germline ends. Germline CDR1 reads DFQATT; CDR2 reads SNEGSKA (reference sequence). This CDR3 contains 13 residues. The CDR3 DNA sequence: TGCAGTGCTAGTAACAAAAACACCGGGGAGCTGTTTTTT. Translated: CSASNKNTGELFF.